This T cell receptor (beta chain) was captured in a study of blood T cell repertoires in COVID-19. Study summary: Samples taken during acute and convalescent COVID-19 were collected in the United States, Italy and Spain. In each case, the material was cDNA or gDNA derived from T cells, B-cell-depleted T cells, or PBMCs.

Per the authors' pipeline: Reference gene primers were amplified, and this amplification served to estimate nucleated cell counts. This table comes from immunoSEQ multiplex PCR, and its TCRdb copy is limited to in-frame clones, with some not included. V and J calls and clone size are those listed in that table; D and trimming were worked out from the DNA. This table has more than 95,000 clones, roughly 89% appearing once. CDR1 and CDR2 (germline): DFQATT, SNEGSKA (reference sequence). Germline trimming cut 3 bases from V and 5 bases from J; bases unmatched to any gene: 11. The CDR3 is made up of 16 amino acids.

The clonotype was recovered from a human donor in a cohort sampled during active COVID-19. The chain couples TRBV20-1 to TRBJ1-2; 11 bases are shared with TRBD1. Sequencing input: peripheral blood. The CDR3 bases are TGCAGTGCTAGTGATGGGACAGGGGGGGTTCTTTATGGCTACACCTTC. Protein sequence: CSASDGTGGVLYGYTF.